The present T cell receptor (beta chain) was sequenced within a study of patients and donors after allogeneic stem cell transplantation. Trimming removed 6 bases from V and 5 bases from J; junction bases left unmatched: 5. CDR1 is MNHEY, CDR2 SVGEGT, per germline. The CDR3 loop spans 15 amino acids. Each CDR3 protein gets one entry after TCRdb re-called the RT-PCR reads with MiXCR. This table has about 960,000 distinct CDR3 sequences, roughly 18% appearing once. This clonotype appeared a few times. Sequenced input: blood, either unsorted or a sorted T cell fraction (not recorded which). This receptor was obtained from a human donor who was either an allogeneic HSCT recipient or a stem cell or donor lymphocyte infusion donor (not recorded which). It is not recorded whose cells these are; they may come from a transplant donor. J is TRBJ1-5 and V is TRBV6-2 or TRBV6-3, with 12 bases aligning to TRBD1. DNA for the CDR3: TGTGCCAGCAGCCCGGGACAGGGGGCACATCAGCCCCAGCATTTT. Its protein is CASSPGQGAHQPQHF.